This TCR beta chain was profiled in a study of blood T cell repertoires in COVID-19. Turning to the study itself: Donors in the United States, Italy and Spain gave samples during acute or convalescent COVID-19. The cDNA or gDNA used as material had been derived from T cells, B-cell-depleted T cells, or PBMCs.

Per the original data handling: Amplifying reference gene primers gave estimates of nucleated cell counts. Assay: immunoSEQ multiplex PCR; the TCRdb copy retains only in-frame clones and omits some. The DNA gave D and trimming, while V, J and clone size come from that table. The repertoire includes hundreds of thousands of clones, about 82% of them detected once, and approximately 7.9% sits in the top ten. V was shortened by 3 bases and J by 4 bases, with 10 bases between the two germline ends. There are 12 residues in the CDR3. Germline CDR1 reads GTSNPN; CDR2 reads SVGIG (reference sequence). Sequencing was done on a sample of peripheral blood. This TCR was recovered from a human donor in a cohort sampled during active COVID-19. The chain has TRBV30 and TRBJ2-7, with a weak D call TRBD2 (6 bases). CDR3 sequence: CAWRLGGYEQYF. CDR3 sequence (DNA): TGTGCCTGGAGGTTGGGGGGTTACGAGCAGTACTTC.